Sequencing of this T cell receptor beta chain was carried out in a study of T cell repertoires in cytomegalovirus infection. Overall study results and limits: There were HLA-C-restricted CMV-specific TCR beta clonotypes dominating the ex vivo response.

TCRdb called the reads again in MiXCR, with one record for every CDR3 protein. Of about 320,000 distinct CDR3 sequences in the sample, more than 8% were seen once. In regard to this clonotype: Its antigen remains unknown.

This CDR3 contains 16 residues. Germline CDR1 is MNHEY and CDR2 is SMNVEV (reference sequence). The junction had 9 bases not matched to a gene; V was cut back by 0 bases and J by 5 bases. Sequences were obtained from PBMCs. This receptor was identified in a human donor in good health (CMV status not recorded). Some clones in this sample may be carry-over from other donors' samples. This rearrangement joins TRBV27 to TRBJ2-7; TRBD1 aligns across 8 bases. The CDR3 DNA follows: TGTGCCAGCAGTTTATCCCCGGGGGACAGGCTCAACGAGCAGTACTTC. Protein product: CASSLSPGDRLNEQYF.